These 18 T cell receptor beta chains originate from one sample sequenced in a study of radiotherapy plus CTLA-4 blockade in lung cancer. Only in-frame clones appear in the TCRdb table, and some are missing; sequencing was by immunoSEQ multiplex PCR. Here the sample spans about 16,000 clones, 55% to 75% being singletons. Sample: peripheral blood, taken from a patient treated with radiotherapy plus ipilimumab. These receptors all stem from a human donor with non-small cell lung cancer whose response to radiotherapy plus ipilimumab could not be evaluated.

V gene TRBV29-1 combines with J gene TRBJ2-5; 8 bases match TRBD2. The V gene end was trimmed by 6 bases and the J gene end by 1 base; junction bases not matched to a gene: 7. The germline V gene has CDR1 SQVTM and CDR2 ANQGSEA. The CDR3 is 14 residues long. CDR3 nucleotide sequence: TGCAGCGTGCCCCCCGCGGGGGGCCAAGAGACCCAGTACTTC. It is translated as CSVPPAGGQETQYF.

The J gene is TRBJ2-3, the V gene TRBV10-3; 8 nucleotides line up with TRBD1. The V segment lost 6 bases and the J segment 5 bases; nucleotides outside the gene matches: 13. This CDR3 contains 16 residues. CDR1 and CDR2 (germline): ENHRY, SYGVKD. Here the CDR3 DNA reads TGTGCCATCAGCCTAGGACAGGGCGCCCGGGGAGATACGCAGTATTTT. Amino acids: CAISLGQGARGDTQYF.

The chain has TRBV5-6 and TRBJ2-7; a possible D gene is TRBD2 (6 bases). V was cut by 0 bases and J by 6 bases, with 10 bases left in between. The CDR3 runs to 13 residues. Germline values: CDR1 SGHDT, CDR2 YYEEEE. CDR3 sequence (DNA): TGTGCCAGCAGCTTGGTGACTAGTTCCGAGCAGTACGTC. Amino acid sequence: CASSLVTSSEQYV.

The rearrangement links TRBV4-1 to TRBJ2-4, with TRBD1 as a possible D gene (5 bases). V was cut by 2 bases and J by 4 bases, with 18 bases left in between. Germline V lookup: CDR1 MGHRA, CDR2 YSYEKL. This CDR3 spans 17 amino acids. Written as DNA, the CDR3 is TGCGCCAGCAGCCAACAGGGCGGCATAGTCGGGAAAAACATTCAGTACTTC. Translation: CASSQQGGIVGKNIQYF.

The chain links TRBV5-4 to TRBJ2-2; 7 bases are a match to TRBD2. The junction had 9 bases not matched to a gene; V was cut back by 4 bases and J by 3 bases. CDR1 is SGHNT and CDR2 is YYREEE in the germline V gene (reference sequence). This CDR3 is built from 16 residues. CDR3 nucleotide sequence: TGTGCCAGCAGCCCCCCATGGAGCGGGGACACCGGGGAGCTGTTTTTT. Amino acid sequence: CASSPPWSGDTGELFF. Supplemented by reference TRBV5-4 and TRBJ2-2, the full variable domain reads ETGVTQSPTHLIKTRGQQVTLRCSSQSGHNTVSWYQQALGQGPQFIFQYYREEENGRGNFPPRFSGLQFPNYSSELNVNALELDDSALYLCASSPPWSGDTGELFFGEGSRLTVL.

The chain couples TRBV19 to TRBJ1-3; D call uncertain. V was shortened by 6 bases and J by 3 bases, with 21 bases between the two germline ends. The CDR3 has 17 amino acids. Germline V gene lookup returns CDR1 LNHDA and CDR2 SQIVND (reference sequence). The CDR3 protein is CASRPPLRRRRGNTIYF. The CDR3 nucleotides are TGTGCCAGTAGGCCTCCCCTCCGGAGACGACGTGGAAACACCATATATTTT.

The chain links TRBV5-1 to TRBJ1-6; TRBD1 is a possible D gene (6 bases). This CDR3 contains 14 residues. Germline values: CDR1 SGHRS, CDR2 YFSETQ. The V end lost 4 bases, the J end lost 9 bases, and 14 bases lay between the germline ends. The CDR3 loop is CASSLDSAGSPLHF. In DNA, the CDR3 is TGCGCCAGCAGCCTGGACAGTGCTGGTTCACCCCTCCACTTT.

This clone was observed a few times. The rearrangement joins TRBV6-6 to TRBJ1-4; D is unclear. Trimming shortened V by 6 bases and J by 8 bases, and 7 bases separated the two germline ends. This CDR3 spans 11 amino acids. CDR1 MNHNY and CDR2 SVGAGI come from the germline V gene (reference sequence). In DNA, the CDR3 is TGTGCCAGCAGCCCGAGAGAAAAACTGTTTTTT. Translation gives CASSPREKLFF.

This clone has a handful of counts. The rearrangement links TRBV27 to TRBJ2-1, with 8 bases identical to TRBD2. V was clipped by 6 bases and J by 4 bases; unmatched bases: 11. Germline V gene lookup returns CDR1 MNHEY and CDR2 SMNVEV (reference sequence). The CDR3 loop spans 16 amino acids. DNA for the CDR3: TGTGCCAGCAGGCCGGGGGGGGGATCCTTATACAATGAGCAGTTCTTC. Translated, it gives CASRPGGGSLYNEQFF.

The chain carries TRBV6-1 and TRBJ1-1; weak D call: TRBD1 (6 bases). Trimming shortened V by 3 bases and J by 4 bases, and 12 bases separated the two germline ends. Germline CDR1 reads MNHNS; CDR2 reads SASEGT. This CDR3 is 14 amino acids long. CDR3 in DNA: TGTGCCAGCAGTGATCAGGGGTGGGCCACTGAAGCTTTCTTT. Its translation: CASSDQGWATEAFF.

The rearrangement joins TRBV2 to TRBJ2-7; possibly TRBD1 for D (5 bases). V lost 9 bases, J lost 4 bases, and 7 bases lay in between. The CDR3 is made up of 10 amino acids. Looked up from germline, CDR1 is SNHLY and CDR2 is FYNNEI. The CDR3 bases are TGTGCCAGGGGGCAGTACGAGCAGTACTTC. It codes for CARGQYEQYF.

The chain carries TRBV11-2 and TRBJ2-3, with a possible D match to TRBD2 (6 bases). The V gene's germline CDR1 is SGHAT and CDR2 FQNNGV. The CDR3 extends over 14 amino acids. Trimming pared 1 base from V and 6 bases from J, leaving 11 bases between. Written as DNA, the CDR3 is TGTGCCAGCAGCTTAGCGCCGGGGAGGGATACGCAGTATTTT. This encodes CASSLAPGRDTQYF.

This rearrangement joins TRBV13 to TRBJ2-1, with 15 bases lining up with TRBD2. V was pared by 3 bases and J by 9 bases, with 6 bases of the junction left unmatched. The germline V gene encodes CDR1 PRHDT and CDR2 FYEKMQ (reference sequence). This CDR3 contains 16 residues. The CDR3 here is CASSFRTSGGASEQFF. For the CDR3, the DNA is TGTGCCAGCAGCTTCCGGACTAGCGGGGGGGCAAGTGAGCAGTTCTTC.

This clone occurred once. The CDR3 here is CASSPFANTGELFF. CDR3 DNA: TGTGCCAGCAGCCCGTTCGCGAACACCGGGGAGCTGTTTTTT. The V and J genes are TRBV7-2 and TRBJ2-2; D is unresolved. V was cut by 5 bases and J by 0 bases, with 7 bases left in between. CDR1 and CDR2 (germline): SGHTA, FQGNSA. This CDR3 region has 14 residues.

The CDR3 DNA follows: TGTGCCAGCAAGAATGGACAGGATAATTCACCCCTCCACTTT. Its translation is CASKNGQDNSPLHF. The chain couples TRBV28 to TRBJ1-6; 7 nucleotides agree with TRBD1. The junction had 5 bases not matched to a gene; V was cut back by 7 bases and J by 5 bases. The CDR3 contains 14 residues. Germline V gene sequence: CDR1 MDHEN, CDR2 SYDVKM.

The rearrangement links TRBV18 to TRBJ1-1; 12 bases are shared with TRBD1. V trimming: 2 bases; J trimming: 1 base; junction bases outside the gene matches: 8. In germline, CDR1 is KGHSH, CDR2 LQKENI. The CDR3 covers 18 residues. The CDR3 region has the DNA TGTGCCAGCTCACCAAATCCCGGGACAGGGGGCCGGAACACTGAAGCTTTCTTT. This codes for CASSPNPGTGGRNTEAFF.

The V and J genes are TRBV5-1 and TRBJ2-1, with 9 bases lining up with TRBD1. CDR3 size: 17 residues. Germline V gene lookup returns CDR1 SGHRS and CDR2 YFSETQ. Germline trimming cut 2 bases from V and 6 bases from J; bases unmatched to any gene: 12. CDR3 nucleotide sequence: TGCGCCAGCAGCTTATTGTTCACGGGACAGGGTACCAATGAGCAGTTCTTC. It codes for CASSLLFTGQGTNEQFF.

This clone was picked up a small number of times. CDR3 region: CASSLGVSGNTIYF. CDR3 coding DNA: TGTGCCAGCAGCTTGGGAGTATCTGGAAACACCATATATTTT. This chain links TRBV5-6 with TRBJ1-3; no firm D call. Trimming shortened V by 0 bases and J by 1 base, and 5 bases separated the two germline ends. Germline assignment: CDR1 SGHDT and CDR2 YYEEEE. This CDR3 is built from 14 residues.